The clone carrying this T cell receptor beta chain was observed at least ten times. Germline V lookup: CDR1 SGHAT, CDR2 FQNNGV. The CDR3 is 13 residues long. Trimming left V 2 bases short and J 6 bases short, with 8 bases between. This entry comes from a study of T cells in Graves' hyperthyroidism and ophthalmopathy. Amplified regions were TCR beta CDR3 sequences from RNA transcripts. Primed by the HTBI set, a first-round RT-PCR was run on the TCR CDR3. TCRdb redid the calling of the multiplex PCR reads with MiXCR, one entry per CDR3 protein. The sample has around 600,000 distinct CDR3 sequences; 15% to 19% are singletons.

This receptor was identified in a woman in her twenties or thirties with Graves' hyperthyroidism. Sequenced input: blood. The chain employs TRBV11-2 and TRBJ2-1; D ambiguous. The CDR3, as DNA: TGTGCCAGCAGCTTATCTTACGCCAATGAGCAGTTCTTC. It is translated as CASSLSYANEQFF.